These 26 T cell receptor beta chains were all obtained from the same sample, sequenced in a study of regulatory and conventional T cells in RAG deficiency (dated by TCRdb to 2016 to 2017). Library preparation used the immunoSEQ multiplex PCR assay. TCRdb's version of the immuneACCESS table is confined to in-frame rearrangements and falls short of the full clone set. An unresolved V gene accounts for under half of the shortfall where checked; the remainder is of unknown origin. This sample has tens of thousands of clones in its table, and under 95% of those were observed once. The ten biggest clones cover 0.7% to 0.95% of the sample. Regulatory T cells were purified from blood as CD4+CD25-high CD127-low cells before genomic DNA extraction. This same sample was also taken into another study, of regulatory T cells. The second study also describes: The multiplex PCR used 52 forward TRBV primers and 13 reverse TRBJ primers, with assay-based and computational corrections for amplification bias.

The sequenced material came from Tregs sorted from blood. The source of these receptors is a human donor in good health.

The chain carries TRBV11-3 and TRBJ1-1, with D possibly being TRBD1 (6 bases). The ends were cut back, 5 bases at V and 1 base at J, with 14 bases in the middle. The CDR3 consists of 15 residues. Germline CDR1 SGHNT, CDR2 YENEEA. The CDR3 DNA reads as TGTGCCAGCAGCACCTTGGGGGCGGCGAACACTGAAGCTTTCTTT. It specifies CASSTLGAANTEAFF.

This clone was detected once. V and J are TRBV25-1 and TRBJ2-1; 9 bases line up with TRBD2. The CDR3 length is 16 residues. From germline, CDR1 is MGHDK and CDR2 SYGVNS. V lost 6 bases and J lost 9; bases outside the gene matches: 15. The CDR3 nucleotides read TGTGCCAGCAGCACGCCCGGTCGCGGGGGGGCACGTGAGCAGTTCTTC. Residues: CASSTPGRGGAREQFF.

The chain combines TRBV29-1 with TRBJ1-1; TRBD1 agrees at 7 bases. Trimming at V came to 4 bases and at J to 4 bases, leaving 3 bases not matched to a gene. From germline, CDR1 is SQVTM and CDR2 ANQGSEA. This CDR3 spans 12 amino acids. The CDR3 DNA sequence: TGCAGCGTTGGACAGGGTGGCACTGAAGCTTTCTTT. Translated, it gives CSVGQGGTEAFF.

This chain joins TRBV9 and TRBJ2-3; 10 nucleotides match TRBD2. The V segment lost 0 bases and the J segment 9 bases; nucleotides outside the gene matches: 10. CDR3 size: 16 residues. From germline, CDR1 is SGDLS and CDR2 YYNGEE. The CDR3 DNA reads TGTGCCAGCAGCGTAGACCCAGCGGGGGGGCGAGGGACGCAGTATTTT. Amino acid sequence: CASSVDPAGGRGTQYF.

CDR3 in amino acids: CASRAVNSPLHF. The CDR3 coding sequence is TGTGCCAGTAGGGCCGTGAATTCACCCCTCCACTTT. This chain uses TRBV19 with TRBJ1-6; D call uncertain. Per the germline V gene, CDR1 is LNHDA and CDR2 is SQIVND (reference sequence). CDR3 length equals 12 residues. Between the trimmed V and J ends, which lost 6 bases and 7 bases, there was a span of 7 bases.

J is TRBJ1-5 and V is TRBV5-4; D remains ambiguous. This CDR3 is built from 14 residues. The V end lost 2 bases, the J end lost 1 base, and 7 bases lay between the germline ends. Germline V gene sequence: CDR1 SGHNT, CDR2 YYREEE (reference sequence). The CDR3: CASSLTGSNQPQHF. In DNA form, the CDR3 reads TGTGCCAGCAGCTTAACGGGAAGCAATCAGCCCCAGCATTTT.

The genes are TRBV7-3 and TRBJ1-2; a weak D match, TRBD1 (5 bases). Trimming removed 2 bases at V and 6 bases at J, with 13 bases between. Germline CDR1 SGHTA, CDR2 FQGTGA. The CDR3 is 14 amino acids. CDR3 bases: TGTGCCAGCAGCTTAGGTTTGGAGGGGAATGGCTACACCTTC. Translation gives CASSLGLEGNGYTF.

This chain joins TRBV29-1 and TRBJ1-4; 8 bases agree with TRBD1. This CDR3 comprises 14 residues. The germline V gene encodes CDR1 SQVTM and CDR2 ANQGSEA. V lost 4 bases to trimming and J lost 4 bases; unmatched junction nucleotides: 5. The DNA of the CDR3 is TGCAGCGTTGGAGACAGGGGTGGTAATGAAAAACTGTTTTTT. Protein sequence: CSVGDRGGNEKLFF. The entire variable domain, with the rest obtained from reference TRBV29-1 and TRBJ1-4, is as follows: SAVISQKPSRDICQRGTSLTIQCQVDSQVTMMFWYRQQPGQSLTLIATANQGSEATYESGFVIDKFPISRPNLTFSTLTVSNMSPEDSSIYLCSVGDRGGNEKLFFGSGTQLSVL.

The CDR3 here is CASSWGQGGHEQYF. CDR3 bases: TGTGCCAGCAGCTGGGGACAGGGGGGCCACGAGCAGTACTTC. This rearrangement joins TRBV7-9 to TRBJ2-7; 11 bases line up with TRBD1. CDR1 is SEHNR and CDR2 is FQNEAQ in the germline V gene (reference sequence). V shed 4 bases, J shed 5 bases, and the junction held 4 bases outside the gene matches. The CDR3 contains 14 residues.

The chain carries TRBV29-1 and TRBJ2-3, with 10 bases fitting TRBD2. V was pared by 0 bases and J by 1 base, with 4 bases of the junction left unmatched. Looked up from germline, CDR1 is SQVTM and CDR2 is ANQGSEA. The CDR3 covers 16 residues. The CDR3 DNA reads TGCAGCGTTGAAGACTGGACTAGCGGAGGCACAGATACGCAGTATTTT. Translating it yields CSVEDWTSGGTDTQYF.

This chain uses TRBV5-1 with TRBJ2-2, with 7 bases fitting TRBD1. Germline V gene lookup returns CDR1 SGHRS and CDR2 YFSETQ. V lost 4 bases and J lost 0; bases outside the gene matches: 3. This CDR3 is built from 15 residues. The CDR3 nucleotides read TGCGCCAGCAGCCGACAGGGCGCGAACACCGGGGAGCTGTTTTTT. It encodes CASSRQGANTGELFF.

The chain employs TRBV11-2 and TRBJ1-4; D is undetermined. CDR1 is SGHAT and CDR2 is FQNNGV in the germline V gene. The CDR3 is made up of 13 amino acids. V was cut by 5 bases and J by 11 bases, with 15 bases left in between. The CDR3 spells CASSPVDRAKLFF. CDR3 bases: TGTGCCAGCAGCCCAGTAGATCGGGCTAAACTGTTTTTT.

The V gene is TRBV4-1, the J gene TRBJ2-1; D is perhaps TRBD2 (6 bases). This CDR3 spans 16 amino acids. V was cut by 2 bases and J by 7 bases, with 18 bases left in between. Germline values: CDR1 MGHRA, CDR2 YSYEKL. CDR3 sequence reads: CASSQRFGGGVNEQFF. CDR3 sequence (DNA): TGCGCCAGCAGCCAAAGGTTCGGGGGAGGAGTGAATGAGCAGTTCTTC.

The V gene is TRBV27, the J gene TRBJ2-1, with TRBD2 as a possible D gene (7 bases). The CDR3 extends over 17 amino acids. Trimming removed 6 bases at V and 4 bases at J, with 22 bases between. CDR1 is MNHEY and CDR2 is SMNVEV in the germline V gene (reference sequence). DNA for the CDR3: TGTGCCAGCAGCCGGAACGGGGGGCTAGGGGGATACAATGAGCAGTTCTTC. Protein product: CASSRNGGLGGYNEQFF.

This clone was counted between two and nine times. The chain couples TRBV6-5 to TRBJ1-6; no definite D call. Germline V lookup: CDR1 MNHEY, CDR2 SVGAGI. V gave up 2 bases and J gave up 10 bases, with 15 bases separating them. The CDR3 spans 15 residues. In nucleotides, the CDR3 is TGTGCCAGCAGTTACCTCCCAGGTGGGGTGTCACCCCTCCACTTT. Its translation: CASSYLPGGVSPLHF.

This chain joins TRBV2 and TRBJ2-7; 14 bases are shared with TRBD2. This CDR3 has 18 residues. The trim removed 7 bases at V and 2 bases at J, leaving 13 bases unmatched. Germline CDR1 SNHLY, CDR2 FYNNEI. The DNA of the CDR3 is TGTGCCAGCACCTTCCGGGGGACTAGCGGGGGCCCGACCTACGAGCAGTACTTC. This encodes CASTFRGTSGGPTYEQYF.

This clone was counted a single time. The chain recombines TRBV28 with TRBJ2-7, with unresolved D. Germline CDR1 is MDHEN and CDR2 is SYDVKM. This CDR3 is built from 14 residues. Trimming shortened V by 5 bases and J by 0 bases, and 11 bases separated the two germline ends. CDR3 DNA: TGTGCCAGCAGTAGAAGGTTTCCCTCCTACGAGCAGTACTTC. Translation gives CASSRRFPSYEQYF.

The chain links TRBV6-6 to TRBJ1-1, with 8 bases matching TRBD1. This CDR3 region has 13 residues. V gave up 6 bases and J gave up 7 bases; unmatched junction bases: 7. CDR1 and CDR2 from the germline V gene are MNHNY and SVGAGI (reference sequence). For the CDR3, the DNA is TGTGCCAGCAGGCCCCAGGGGGCGAGTGAAGCTTTCTTT. This encodes CASRPQGASEAFF.

The CDR3 region is CASSSFWGGASSGNTIYF. The CDR3 DNA reads as TGTGCCAGCAGCTCCTTCTGGGGGGGGGCGAGCTCTGGAAACACCATATATTTT. This chain links TRBV11-2 with TRBJ1-3; weak D call: TRBD1 (6 bases). The CDR3 length is 18 residues. Trimming pared 4 bases from V and 0 bases from J, leaving 19 bases between. CDR1 is SGHAT, CDR2 FQNNGV, per germline.

The chain uses TRBV7-2 and TRBJ1-2; 9 bases agree with TRBD1. V was clipped by 4 bases and J by 7 bases; unmatched bases: 7. Germline-derived CDR1 and CDR2 are SGHTA and FQGNSA. The length of the CDR3 is 14 residues. CDR3 residues: CASSSRQGVIGYTF. For the CDR3, the DNA is TGTGCCAGCAGCTCTCGACAGGGGGTAATTGGCTACACCTTC.

V usage is TRBV7-2 and J usage is TRBJ2-7; tentatively, D is TRBD2 (7 bases). The ends were cut back, 0 bases at V and 4 bases at J, with 10 bases in the middle. CDR3 length: 14 amino acids. CDR1 and CDR2 (germline): SGHTA, FQGNSA. The chain's CDR3 is CASSLAGGRYEQYF. CDR3 sequence (DNA): TGTGCCAGCAGCTTAGCGGGGGGGCGGTACGAGCAGTACTTC.

The chain carries TRBV18 and TRBJ2-5; D is unresolved. Per the germline V gene, CDR1 is KGHSH and CDR2 is LQKENI. V lost 2 bases to trimming and J lost 3 bases, with 7 bases between them. This CDR3 contains 13 residues. CDR3 loop: CASSPRQEETQYF. The CDR3 DNA reads TGTGCCAGCTCACCAAGGCAGGAAGAGACCCAGTACTTC. The entire variable domain, with the rest obtained from reference TRBV18 and TRBJ2-5, is as follows: NAGVMQNPRHLVRRRGQEARLRCSPMKGHSHVYWYRQLPEEGLKFMVYLQKENIIDESGMPKERFSAEFPKEGPSILRIQQVVRGDSAAYFCASSPRQEETQYFGPGTRLLVL.

This rearrangement joins TRBV9 to TRBJ2-1, with 7 positions matching TRBD2. The CDR3 length is 14 residues. J lost 7 bases, V lost 0 bases, and 4 bases had no gene match. Germline-derived CDR1 and CDR2 are SGDLS and YYNGEE. CDR3 in amino acids: CASSVAGLGNEQFF. The CDR3 DNA reads as TGTGCCAGCAGCGTAGCCGGACTAGGTAATGAGCAGTTCTTC.

CDR3 in DNA: TGTGCCAGTAGTATCCTTGACAGGGGTGGAGGCTACACCTTC. Its protein product is CASSILDRGGGYTF. The chain joins TRBV19 to TRBJ1-2; TRBD1 matches at 8 bases. V lost 3 bases to trimming and J lost 8 bases; unmatched junction nucleotides: 8. Germline CDR1 and CDR2: LNHDA and SQIVND (reference sequence). The CDR3 runs 14 residues.

The chain has TRBV30 and TRBJ1-1; D remains ambiguous. The CDR3 covers 12 residues. V lost 2 bases and J 0 bases, leaving 4 bases between the germline ends. Germline V CDR1 and CDR2: GTSNPN, SVGIG (reference sequence). The CDR3 DNA reads TGTGCCTGGAGTTCAGTGAACACTGAAGCTTTCTTT. Translating it yields CAWSSVNTEAFF.

This chain links TRBV7-9 with TRBJ1-2; 7 nucleotides align to TRBD1. CDR1 and CDR2 from the germline V gene are SEHNR and FQNEAQ (reference sequence). With 8 bases clipped from V and 7 bases from J, the junction kept 13 bases outside the gene matches. The CDR3 loop spans 14 amino acids. Written as DNA, the CDR3 is TGTGCCAGCGGGGAGACAGGGCCGCGTTCTGGCTACACCTTC. Translated: CASGETGPRSGYTF.